The entry below gives a single TCR beta chain sequence along with its context. Authors' data handling: Amplification with reference gene primers provided the estimates of nucleated cell counts. Here immunoSEQ multiplex PCR was the method, and the copy in TCRdb shows in-frame clones only, minus some. V, J and clone size derive from that table, while D and trimming were established from the DNA sequence. The data hold around 280,000 clones, with about 90% observed a single time. Unmatched junction bases numbered 1, after V lost 5 bases and J lost 5 bases. The CDR3 runs to 14 residues. The V gene's germline CDR1 is SNHLY and CDR2 FYNNEI. The data belong to a study of blood T cell repertoires in COVID-19. Study summary: The United States, Italy and Spain were the sources of the acute and convalescent COVID-19 samples.

Seattle's cohort entered during active infection and was followed longitudinally. The sample consisted of peripheral blood. The gene calls are TRBV2 and TRBJ2-1, with 12 bases lining up with TRBD2. The sequence was collected from a young woman with COVID-19, enrolled during active disease. The DNA for the CDR3 is TGTGCCAGCAGTCGGACTAGCGGGGACAATGAGCAGTTCTTC. Translating it yields CASSRTSGDNEQFF.